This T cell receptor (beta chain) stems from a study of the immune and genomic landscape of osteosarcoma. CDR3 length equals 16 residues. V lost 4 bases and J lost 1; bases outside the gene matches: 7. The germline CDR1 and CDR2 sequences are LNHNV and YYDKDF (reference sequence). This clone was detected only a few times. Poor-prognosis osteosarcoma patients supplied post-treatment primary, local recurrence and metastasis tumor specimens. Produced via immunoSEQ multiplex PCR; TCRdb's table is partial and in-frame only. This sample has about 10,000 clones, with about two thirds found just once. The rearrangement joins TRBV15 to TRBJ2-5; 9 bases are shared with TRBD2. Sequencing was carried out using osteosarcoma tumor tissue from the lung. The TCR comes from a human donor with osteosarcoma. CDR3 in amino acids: CATSTGAGLAQETQYF. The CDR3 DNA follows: TGTGCCACCAGCACAGGTGCGGGACTAGCCCAAGAGACCCAGTACTTC.